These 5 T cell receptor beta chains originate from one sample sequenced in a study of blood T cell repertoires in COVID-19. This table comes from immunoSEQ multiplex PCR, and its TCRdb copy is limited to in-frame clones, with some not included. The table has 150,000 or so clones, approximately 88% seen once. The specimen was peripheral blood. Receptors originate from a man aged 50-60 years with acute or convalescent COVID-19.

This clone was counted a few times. As DNA, the CDR3 is TGTGCCAGCAGCCAAGGAAGAGTCCGAGGTCGGACTGAAGCTTTCTTT. Translated: CASSQGRVRGRTEAFF. The gene calls are TRBV14 and TRBJ1-1; D remains unclear. CDR1 is SGHDN and CDR2 is FVKESK in the germline V gene. V lost 1 base to trimming and J lost 5 bases, with 17 bases between them. This CDR3 spans 16 amino acids.

In DNA, the CDR3 is TGTGCCAGCAGCCACAGACAGTTAGATGGCTACACCTTC. Residues: CASSHRQLDGYTF. The chain couples TRBV3-1 (or the pseudogene TRBV3-2) to TRBJ1-2, with a weak D call TRBD1 (5 bases). Germline V gene lookup returns CDR1 LGHDT and CDR2 YNNKEL (reference sequence). Trimming removed 3 bases from V and 6 bases from J, with 11 bases in between. The CDR3 consists of 13 residues.

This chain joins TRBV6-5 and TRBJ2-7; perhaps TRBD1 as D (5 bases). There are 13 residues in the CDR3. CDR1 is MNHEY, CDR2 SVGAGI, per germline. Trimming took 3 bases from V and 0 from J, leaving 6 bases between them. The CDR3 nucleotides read TGTGCCAGCAGTTATGACAGCTCCTACGAGCAGTACTTC. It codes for CASSYDSSYEQYF.

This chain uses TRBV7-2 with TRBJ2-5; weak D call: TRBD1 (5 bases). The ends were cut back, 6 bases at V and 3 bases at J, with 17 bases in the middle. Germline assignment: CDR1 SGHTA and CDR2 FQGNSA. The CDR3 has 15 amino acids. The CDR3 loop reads CASRLQAKWEETQYF. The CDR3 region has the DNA TGTGCCAGCAGATTACAGGCTAAGTGGGAAGAGACCCAGTACTTC.

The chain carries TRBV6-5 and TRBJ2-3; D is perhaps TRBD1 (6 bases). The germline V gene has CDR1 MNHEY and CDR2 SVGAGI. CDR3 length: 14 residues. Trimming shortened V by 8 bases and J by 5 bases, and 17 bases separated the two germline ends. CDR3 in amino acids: CASRLGGVGDTQYF. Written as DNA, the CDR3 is TGTGCCAGCCGTTTAGGGGGAGTCGGAGATACGCAGTATTTT.